This T cell receptor (beta chain) was observed in a study of human T cells and chemical hapten exposure. Study overall: There were per-sample TCR yield variations, arising mainly from small pooled library volume differences.

This sample's time point: patch test 1, 2 weeks after DPC sensitization. Treatment: therapeutic diphenylcyclopropenone sensitization with weekly scalp DPC. Prior to each patch test being applied, blood was drawn. Trimming shortened V by 4 bases and J by 6 bases, and 8 bases separated the two germline ends. This CDR3 spans 12 amino acids. The germline V gene encodes CDR1 MGHRA and CDR2 YSYEKL. This clonotype was counted many times. Each CDR3 protein gets one entry after TCRdb re-called the RACE reads with MiXCR. The sample has fewer than 500,000 distinct CDR3 sequences, about 4.4% seen once; the top ten hold approximately 2.5%.

Specimen: whole blood, collected in connection with sensitization to the hapten diphenylcyclopropenone (DPC). The clonotype originates from a woman in her forties or fifties with alopecia areata. Some clones in this sample may be carry-over from other donors' samples. The rearrangement links TRBV4-1 to TRBJ2-3; no reliable D call. The CDR3: CASSPGADTQYF. CDR3 sequence (DNA): TGCGCCAGCAGCCCAGGAGCGGATACGCAGTATTTT.